The 18 T cell receptor beta chains given below trace back to one sample, sequenced in a study of blood T cell repertoires in COVID-19. TCRdb keeps only in-frame clones here, not all; method: immunoSEQ multiplex PCR. Of 200,000 to 300,000 clones in the sample, 86% are singletons; the top ten hold roughly an eighth. The sequenced sample consisted of peripheral blood. Receptors were obtained from an elderly man with acute or convalescent COVID-19.

The genes are TRBV19 and TRBJ2-7; 10 positions agree with TRBD2. V was pared by 3 bases and J by 5 bases, with 7 bases of the junction left unmatched. Per germline, CDR1 LNHDA and CDR2 SQIVND (reference sequence). The CDR3 has 15 amino acids. The CDR3: CASSIISAGGDEQYF. In DNA form, the CDR3 reads TGTGCCAGTAGTATTATCTCAGCGGGAGGGGACGAGCAGTACTTC. The entire variable domain, with the rest obtained from reference TRBV19 and TRBJ2-7, is as follows: DGGITQSPKYLFRKEGQNVTLSCEQNLNHDAMYWYRQDPGQGLRLIYYSQIVNDFQKGDIAEGYSVSREKKESFPLTVTSAQKNPTAFYLCASSIISAGGDEQYFGPGTRLTVT.

The chain links TRBV7-2 to TRBJ1-6; 8 bases align to TRBD1. V shed 3 bases and J 8 bases; nucleotides not matched to a gene: 6. Per germline, CDR1 SGHTA and CDR2 FQGNSA. The CDR3 sequence is 15 residues long. The CDR3 loop reads CASSFWDRQDSPLHF. DNA for the CDR3: TGTGCCAGCAGCTTCTGGGACAGGCAAGATTCACCCCTCCACTTT.

In this sample, this clone turned up once. The gene calls are TRBV2 and TRBJ1-1; 9 bases are shared with TRBD1. The CDR3 spans 13 residues. The junction had 4 bases not matched to a gene; V was cut back by 7 bases and J by 4 bases. Looked up from germline, CDR1 is SNHLY and CDR2 is FYNNEI. As DNA, the CDR3 is TGTGCCAGCAATGGACAGGGGCTCACTGAAGCTTTCTTT. Protein product: CASNGQGLTEAFF.

V and J are TRBV4-2 and TRBJ1-2; no reliable D call. Germline CDR1 and CDR2: LGHNA and YNFKEQ. This CDR3 region has 15 residues. Trimming took off 5 bases at V and 4 bases at J, with 17 bases between the two ends. This CDR3 reads CASSSHRVDRYGYTF. DNA of the CDR3: TGTGCCAGCAGCTCGCACAGAGTTGATCGCTATGGCTACACCTTC.

The gene calls are TRBV6-1 and TRBJ1-2; D call uncertain. V dropped 1 base and J dropped 1 base, with 7 bases sitting between them. The CDR3 spans 14 residues. The germline CDR1 and CDR2 sequences are MNHNS and SASEGT. CDR3 protein: CASSEGGLNYGYTF. CDR3 sequence (DNA): TGTGCCAGCAGTGAAGGAGGCCTTAACTATGGCTACACCTTC.

The chain is built from TRBV6-5 and TRBJ2-1; 8 nucleotides align to TRBD1. The V and J ends lost 8 bases and 9 bases, in that order; junction bases with no gene match: 12. Germline V lookup: CDR1 MNHEY, CDR2 SVGAGI. This CDR3 contains 14 residues. The CDR3: CASRRGQEGGEQFF. The CDR3 DNA reads as TGTGCCAGCCGACGGGGACAGGAGGGTGGTGAGCAGTTCTTC.

This clone came up once. The V gene is TRBV5-1, the J gene TRBJ1-2; 10 positions agree with TRBD1. The length of the CDR3 is 12 residues. Germline V lookup: CDR1 SGHRS, CDR2 YFSETQ. With V trimmed by 10 bases and J by 8 bases, 8 bases remained unmatched. The CDR3 nucleotides are TGCGCCGCAGGGGACAGGGGCCTGGGCTACACCTTC. Translating gives CAAGDRGLGYTF.

The V gene is TRBV7-8, the J gene TRBJ1-5; 8 nucleotides align to TRBD1. Germline CDR1 and CDR2: SGHVS and FQNEAQ. The junction had 5 bases not matched to a gene; V was cut back by 4 bases and J by 6 bases. This CDR3 region has 14 residues. The CDR3 protein is CASSSGTGRQPQHF. DNA for the CDR3: TGTGCCAGCAGCTCGGGGACAGGCCGTCAGCCCCAGCATTTT.

This sequence joins TRBV27 and TRBJ1-1; perhaps TRBD1 as D (6 bases). Germline lookup yields CDR1 MNHEY and CDR2 SMNVEV (reference sequence). V shed 2 bases and J shed 4 bases, with 8 bases lying between them. The CDR3 is 13 residues long. The DNA for the CDR3 is TGTGCCAGCAGTTTAGCCAGGGGCACTGAAGCTTTCTTT. Translating gives CASSLARGTEAFF.

This chain uses TRBV7-2 with TRBJ1-2, with TRBD1 as a possible D gene (6 bases). The V end lost 1 base, the J end lost 4 bases, and 22 bases lay between the germline ends. The germline V gene has CDR1 SGHTA and CDR2 FQGNSA. The CDR3 runs 18 residues. CDR3 residues: CASSLGGGPSLLPYGYTF. CDR3 DNA: TGTGCCAGCAGCTTAGGGGGGGGGCCTTCCCTTCTTCCCTATGGCTACACCTTC.

This chain links TRBV19 with TRBJ1-5; D is perhaps TRBD1 (6 bases). The germline V and J ends were trimmed by 7 bases and 2 bases, with 18 bases remaining between them. Germline V lookup: CDR1 LNHDA, CDR2 SQIVND (reference sequence). This CDR3 region has 16 residues. The CDR3 sequence: CASTPLQGTGNQPQHF. CDR3 bases: TGTGCCAGTACCCCCCTACAGGGTACAGGCAATCAGCCCCAGCATTTT.

V and J are TRBV5-5 and TRBJ2-3; 15 nucleotides match TRBD2. The V gene's germline CDR1 is SGHKS and CDR2 YYEKEE (reference sequence). The CDR3 covers 17 residues. The V gene end was trimmed by 4 bases and the J gene end by 5 bases; junction bases not matched to a gene: 8. The CDR3 DNA follows: TGTGCCAGCAGCAACGGACTAGCGGGAGGGCCAGGAGATACGCAGTATTTT. The encoded protein is CASSNGLAGGPGDTQYF. The whole variable domain, remainder taken from reference TRBV5-5 and TRBJ2-3, is DAGVTQSPTHLIKTRGQQVTLRCSPISGHKSVSWYQQVLGQGPQFIFQYYEKEERGRGNFPDRFSARQFPNYSSELNVNALLLGDSALYLCASSNGLAGGPGDTQYFGPGTRLTVL.

This clone was detected a few times. This rearrangement joins TRBV6-5 to TRBJ2-7, with 12 bases lining up with TRBD1. Germline V lookup: CDR1 MNHEY, CDR2 SVGAGI. Losses at the gene ends were 10 bases for V and 4 bases for J; bases not matched to a gene: 8. This CDR3 spans 14 amino acids. In DNA form, the CDR3 reads TGTGCCACCACCTTGGGACAGGGGGCTTACGAGCAGTACTTC. It specifies CATTLGQGAYEQYF.

The CDR3 bases are TGTGCCAGTAGTATCGGAGGGTCCCGTAGCTACGAGCAGTACTTC. It yields the protein CASSIGGSRSYEQYF. J is TRBJ2-7 and V is TRBV19, with D perhaps TRBD2 (6 bases). V shed 3 bases and J shed 3 bases, with 15 bases lying between them. The CDR3 extends over 15 amino acids. Germline CDR1 and CDR2: LNHDA and SQIVND (reference sequence).

This clone has a single count. CDR3 nucleotides: TGTGCCAGCAGTCCCCGACTAGCGGGGATCGGGACCCAGTACTTC. This gives the protein CASSPRLAGIGTQYF. The chain employs TRBV27 and TRBJ2-5; TRBD2 agrees at 11 bases. Losses at the gene ends were 5 bases for V and 7 bases for J; bases not matched to a gene: 9. Germline V CDR1 and CDR2: MNHEY, SMNVEV (reference sequence). The CDR3 consists of 15 residues.

The gene calls are TRBV6-4 and TRBJ2-3; 9 bases fit TRBD1. Trimming took 7 bases from V and 0 from J; bases not matched to a gene: 5. Germline V gene data show CDR1 as MRHNA and CDR2 as SNTAGT. The CDR3 spans 15 residues. The CDR3 DNA follows: TGTGCCAGCACGAGGGACAGGGAGAGCACAGATACGCAGTATTTT. This codes for CASTRDRESTDTQYF.

In its sample, this clone was seen a few times. V gene TRBV10-3 combines with J gene TRBJ1-2; D remains unclear. Germline CDR1 reads ENHRY; CDR2 reads SYGVKD. CDR3 length: 13 amino acids. The germline V and J ends were trimmed by 2 bases and 3 bases, with 7 bases remaining between them. The CDR3 sequence: CAISEDRDYGYTF. The CDR3 region has the DNA TGTGCCATCAGTGAGGACCGGGACTATGGCTACACCTTC.

V and J are TRBV19 and TRBJ1-2; 9 nucleotides agree with TRBD1. The V gene's germline CDR1 is LNHDA and CDR2 SQIVND (reference sequence). V lost 4 bases, J lost 4 bases, and 4 bases stayed unmatched. The CDR3 length is 14 residues. The CDR3 DNA is TGTGCCAGTAGTAACAACAGGGGGCTCTATGGCTACACCTTC. Translation: CASSNNRGLYGYTF.